Included here is one T cell receptor beta chain sequence, with context. The source of the sample is a study of cytotoxic CD8 clonotypes in ibrutinib-treated CLL. J was trimmed by 4 bases and V by 0 bases; bases with no gene match: 7. Germline values: CDR1 SQVTM, CDR2 ANQGSEA. The length of the CDR3 is 15 residues. Method: immunoSEQ multiplex PCR; TCRdb's copy keeps in-frame clones and lacks some. The repertoire holds about 23,000 clones, with 68% as singletons. The sample in question was PBMCs, obtained after 24 months of ibrutinib treatment. The TCR was taken from a human donor with chronic lymphocytic leukemia. The rearrangement joins TRBV29-1 to TRBJ1-1; 8 bases match TRBD1. The CDR3 loop is CSVEDLGRGLTEAFF. CDR3 nucleotides: TGCAGCGTTGAAGATCTTGGCAGGGGGCTCACTGAAGCTTTCTTT.